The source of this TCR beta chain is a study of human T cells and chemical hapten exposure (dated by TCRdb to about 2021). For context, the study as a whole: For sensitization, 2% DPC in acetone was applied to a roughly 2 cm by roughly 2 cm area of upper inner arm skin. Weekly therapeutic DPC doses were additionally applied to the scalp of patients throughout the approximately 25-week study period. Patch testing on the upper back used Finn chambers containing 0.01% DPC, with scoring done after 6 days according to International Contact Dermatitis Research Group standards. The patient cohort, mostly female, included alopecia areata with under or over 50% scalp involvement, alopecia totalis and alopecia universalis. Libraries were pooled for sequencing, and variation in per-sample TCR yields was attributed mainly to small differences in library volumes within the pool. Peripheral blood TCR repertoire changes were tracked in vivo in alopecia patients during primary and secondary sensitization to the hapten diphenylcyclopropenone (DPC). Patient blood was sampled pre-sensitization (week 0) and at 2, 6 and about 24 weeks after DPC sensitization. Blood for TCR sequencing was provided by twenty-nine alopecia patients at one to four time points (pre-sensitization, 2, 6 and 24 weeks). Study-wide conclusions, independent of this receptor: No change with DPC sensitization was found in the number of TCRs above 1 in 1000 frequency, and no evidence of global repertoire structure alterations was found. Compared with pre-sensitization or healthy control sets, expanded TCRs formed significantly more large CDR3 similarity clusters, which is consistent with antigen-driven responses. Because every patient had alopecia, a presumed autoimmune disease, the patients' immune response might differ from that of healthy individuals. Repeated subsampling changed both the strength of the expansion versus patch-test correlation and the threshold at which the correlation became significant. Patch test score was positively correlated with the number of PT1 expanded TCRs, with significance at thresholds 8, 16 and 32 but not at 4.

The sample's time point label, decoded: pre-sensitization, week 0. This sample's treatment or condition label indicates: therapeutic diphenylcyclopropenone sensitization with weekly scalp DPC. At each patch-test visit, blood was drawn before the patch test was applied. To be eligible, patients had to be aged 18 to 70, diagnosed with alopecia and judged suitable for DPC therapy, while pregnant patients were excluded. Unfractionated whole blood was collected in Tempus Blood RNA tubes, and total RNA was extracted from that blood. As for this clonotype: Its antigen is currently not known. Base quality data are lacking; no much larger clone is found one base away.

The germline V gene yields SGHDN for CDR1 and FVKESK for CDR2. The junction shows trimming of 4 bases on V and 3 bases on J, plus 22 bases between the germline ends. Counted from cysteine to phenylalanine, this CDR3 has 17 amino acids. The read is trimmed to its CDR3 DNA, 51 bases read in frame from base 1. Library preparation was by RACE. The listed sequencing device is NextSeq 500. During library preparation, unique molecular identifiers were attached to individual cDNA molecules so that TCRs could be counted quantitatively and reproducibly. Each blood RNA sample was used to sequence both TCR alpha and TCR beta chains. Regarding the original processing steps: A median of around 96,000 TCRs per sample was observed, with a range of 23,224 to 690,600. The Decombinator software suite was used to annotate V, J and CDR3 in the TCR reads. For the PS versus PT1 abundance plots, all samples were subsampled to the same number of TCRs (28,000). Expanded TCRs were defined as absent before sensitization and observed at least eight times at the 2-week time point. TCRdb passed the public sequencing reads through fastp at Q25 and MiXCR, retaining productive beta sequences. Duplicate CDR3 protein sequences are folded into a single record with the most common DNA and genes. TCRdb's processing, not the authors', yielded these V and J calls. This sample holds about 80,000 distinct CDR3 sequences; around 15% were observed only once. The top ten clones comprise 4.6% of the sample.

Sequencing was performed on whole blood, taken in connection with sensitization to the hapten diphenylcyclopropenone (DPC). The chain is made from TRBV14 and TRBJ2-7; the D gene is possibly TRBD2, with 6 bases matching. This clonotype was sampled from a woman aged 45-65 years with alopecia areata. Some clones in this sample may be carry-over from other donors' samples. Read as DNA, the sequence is TGTGCCAGCAGCCCAAGATCTTATACTAGCCGAGACTACGAGCAGTACTTC. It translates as CASSPRSYTSRDYEQYF.